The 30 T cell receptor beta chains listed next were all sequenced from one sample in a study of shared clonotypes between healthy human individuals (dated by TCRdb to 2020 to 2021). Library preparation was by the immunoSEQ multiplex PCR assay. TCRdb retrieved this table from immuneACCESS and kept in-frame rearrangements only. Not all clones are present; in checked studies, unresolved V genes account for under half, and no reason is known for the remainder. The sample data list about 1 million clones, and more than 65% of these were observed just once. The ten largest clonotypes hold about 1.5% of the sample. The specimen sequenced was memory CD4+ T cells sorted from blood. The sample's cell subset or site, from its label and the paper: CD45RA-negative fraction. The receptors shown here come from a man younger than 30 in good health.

DNA of the CDR3: TGTGCCAGCAGCTTTAGTGGCGTGGGGACCCAGTACTTC. Protein sequence: CASSFSGVGTQYF. The rearrangement links TRBV5-4 to TRBJ2-5; D unclear. V lost 2 bases and J lost 7, with 12 bases in between. Germline V gives CDR1 SGHNT, CDR2 YYREEE (reference sequence). The CDR3 length is 13 residues.

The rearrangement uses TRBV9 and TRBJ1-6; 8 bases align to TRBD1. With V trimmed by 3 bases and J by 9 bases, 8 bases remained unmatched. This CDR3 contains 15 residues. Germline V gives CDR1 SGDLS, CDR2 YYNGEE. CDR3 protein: CASSAYQGAGSPLHF. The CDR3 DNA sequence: TGTGCCAGCAGCGCATATCAGGGGGCTGGTTCACCCCTCCACTTT.

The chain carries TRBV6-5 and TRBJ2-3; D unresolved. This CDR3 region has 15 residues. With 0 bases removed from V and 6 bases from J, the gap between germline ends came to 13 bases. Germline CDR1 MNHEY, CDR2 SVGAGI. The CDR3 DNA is TGTGCCAGCAGTTACTCCTCCCCAACCTCGGATACGCAGTATTTT. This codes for CASSYSSPTSDTQYF.

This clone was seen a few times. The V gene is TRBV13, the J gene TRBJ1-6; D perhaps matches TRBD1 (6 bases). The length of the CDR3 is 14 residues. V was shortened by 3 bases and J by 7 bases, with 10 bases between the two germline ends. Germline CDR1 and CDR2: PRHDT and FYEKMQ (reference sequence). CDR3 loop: CASSLGQTNSPLHF. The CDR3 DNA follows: TGTGCCAGCAGCTTGGGACAAACAAATTCACCCCTCCACTTT.

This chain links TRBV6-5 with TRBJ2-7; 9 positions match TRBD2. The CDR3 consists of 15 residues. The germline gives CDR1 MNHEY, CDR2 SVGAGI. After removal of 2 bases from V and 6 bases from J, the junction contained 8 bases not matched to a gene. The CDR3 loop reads CASSYMASGIGEQYF. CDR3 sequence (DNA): TGTGCCAGCAGTTACATGGCTAGCGGGATTGGCGAGCAGTACTTC.

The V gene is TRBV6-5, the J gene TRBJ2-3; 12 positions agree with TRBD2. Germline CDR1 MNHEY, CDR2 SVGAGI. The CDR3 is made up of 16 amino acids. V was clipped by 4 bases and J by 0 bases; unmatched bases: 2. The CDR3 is CASSSGLAGSTDTQYF. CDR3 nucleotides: TGTGCCAGCAGTTCTGGACTAGCGGGGAGCACAGATACGCAGTATTTT.

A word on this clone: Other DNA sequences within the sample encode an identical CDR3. CDR3 region: CASSLSGTDTQYF. The CDR3 region has the DNA TGTGCCAGCAGCTTGTCCGGCACAGATACGCAGTATTTT. The gene calls are TRBV7-9 and TRBJ2-3; D call uncertain. The germline V gene encodes CDR1 SEHNR and CDR2 FQNEAQ (reference sequence). Trimming removed 3 bases at V and 1 base at J, with 5 bases between. This CDR3 contains 13 residues.

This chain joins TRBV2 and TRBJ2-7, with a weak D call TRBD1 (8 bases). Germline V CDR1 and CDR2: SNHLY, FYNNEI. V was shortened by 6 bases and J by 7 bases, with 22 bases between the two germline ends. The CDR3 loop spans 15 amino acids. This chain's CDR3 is CASRATGGGWNEQYF. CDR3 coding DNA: TGTGCCAGCAGAGCCACAGGGGGAGGGTGGAATGAGCAGTACTTC.

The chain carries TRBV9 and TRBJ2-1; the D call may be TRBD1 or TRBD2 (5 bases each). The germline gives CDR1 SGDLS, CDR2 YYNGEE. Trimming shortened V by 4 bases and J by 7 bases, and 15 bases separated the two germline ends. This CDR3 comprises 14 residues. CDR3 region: CASSRDGHGNEQFF. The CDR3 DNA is TGTGCCAGCAGCCGGGATGGACATGGTAATGAGCAGTTCTTC.

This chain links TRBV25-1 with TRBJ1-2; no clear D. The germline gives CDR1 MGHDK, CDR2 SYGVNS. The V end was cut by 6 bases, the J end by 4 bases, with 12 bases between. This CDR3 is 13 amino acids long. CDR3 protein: CASSPGGFYGYTF. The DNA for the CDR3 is TGTGCCAGCAGCCCCGGCGGTTTCTATGGCTACACCTTC.

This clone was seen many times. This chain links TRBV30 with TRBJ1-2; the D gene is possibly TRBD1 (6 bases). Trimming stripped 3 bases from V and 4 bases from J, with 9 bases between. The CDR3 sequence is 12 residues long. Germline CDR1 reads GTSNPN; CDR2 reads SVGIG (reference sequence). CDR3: CAWRWTAYGYTF. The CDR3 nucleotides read TGTGCCTGGAGATGGACAGCCTATGGCTACACCTTC.

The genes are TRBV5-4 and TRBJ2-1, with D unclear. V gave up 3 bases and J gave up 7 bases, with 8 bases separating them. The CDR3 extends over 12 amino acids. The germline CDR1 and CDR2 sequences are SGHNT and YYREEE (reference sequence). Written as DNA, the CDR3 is TGTGCCAGCAGCTCGGACCGAAATGAGCAGTTCTTC. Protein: CASSSDRNEQFF.

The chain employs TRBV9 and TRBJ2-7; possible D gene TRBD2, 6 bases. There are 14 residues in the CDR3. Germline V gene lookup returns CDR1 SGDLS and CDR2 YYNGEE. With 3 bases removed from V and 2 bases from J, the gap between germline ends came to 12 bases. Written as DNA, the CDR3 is TGTGCCAGCAGCGCCCGGGACTGGACCTACGAGCAGTACTTC. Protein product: CASSARDWTYEQYF.

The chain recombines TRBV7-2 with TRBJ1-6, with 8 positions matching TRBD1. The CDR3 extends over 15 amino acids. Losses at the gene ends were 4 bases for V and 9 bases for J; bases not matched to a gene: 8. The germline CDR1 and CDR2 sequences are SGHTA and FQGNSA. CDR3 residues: CASSSTGAVTSPLHF. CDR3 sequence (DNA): TGTGCCAGCAGCTCGACAGGGGCCGTAACTTCACCCCTCCACTTT.

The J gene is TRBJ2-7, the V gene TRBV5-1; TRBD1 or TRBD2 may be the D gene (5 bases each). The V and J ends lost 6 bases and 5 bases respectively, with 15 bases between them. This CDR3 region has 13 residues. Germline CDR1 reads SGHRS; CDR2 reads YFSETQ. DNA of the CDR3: TGCGCCAGCAAAAATGTTGGGGGAAACGAGCAGTACTTC. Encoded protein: CASKNVGGNEQYF. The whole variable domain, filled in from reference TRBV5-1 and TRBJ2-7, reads KAGVTQTPRYLIKTRGQQVTLSCSPISGHRSVSWYQQTPGQGLQFLFEYFSETQRNKGNFPGRFSGRQFSNSRSEMNVSTLELGDSALYLCASKNVGGNEQYFGPGTRLTVT.

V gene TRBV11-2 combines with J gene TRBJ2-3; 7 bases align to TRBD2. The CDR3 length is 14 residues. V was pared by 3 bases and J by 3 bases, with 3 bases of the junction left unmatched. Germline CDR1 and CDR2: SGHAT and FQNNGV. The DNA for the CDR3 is TGTGCCAGCAGCTTCGTAGCGGGTACAGATACGCAGTATTTT. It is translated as CASSFVAGTDTQYF.

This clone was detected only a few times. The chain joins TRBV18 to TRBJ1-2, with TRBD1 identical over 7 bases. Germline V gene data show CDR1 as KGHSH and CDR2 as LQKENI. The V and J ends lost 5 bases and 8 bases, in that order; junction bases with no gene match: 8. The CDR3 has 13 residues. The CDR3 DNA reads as TGTGCCAGCTCAAGGGGACAGACCGACGGCTACACCTTC. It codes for CASSRGQTDGYTF.

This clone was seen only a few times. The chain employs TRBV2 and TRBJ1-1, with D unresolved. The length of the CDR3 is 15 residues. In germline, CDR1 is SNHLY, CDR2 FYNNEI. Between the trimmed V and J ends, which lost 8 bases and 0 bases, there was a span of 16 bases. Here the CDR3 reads CASLASGFMNTEAFF. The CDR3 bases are TGTGCCAGCCTGGCGAGCGGGTTTATGAACACTGAAGCTTTCTTT.

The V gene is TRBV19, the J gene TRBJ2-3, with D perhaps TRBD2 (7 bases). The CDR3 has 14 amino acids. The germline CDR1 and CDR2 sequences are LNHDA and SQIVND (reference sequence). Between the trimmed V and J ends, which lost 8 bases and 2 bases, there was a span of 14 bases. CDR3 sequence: CASYNRGATDTQYF. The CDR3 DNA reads TGTGCCAGTTACAACCGGGGGGCCACAGATACGCAGTATTTT.

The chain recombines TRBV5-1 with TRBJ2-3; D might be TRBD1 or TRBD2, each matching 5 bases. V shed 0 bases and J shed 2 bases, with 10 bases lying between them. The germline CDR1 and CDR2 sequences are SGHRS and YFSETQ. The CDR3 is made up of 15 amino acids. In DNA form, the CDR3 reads TGCGCCAGCAGCTTGGCGGGGCGGTTCACAGATACGCAGTATTTT. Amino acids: CASSLAGRFTDTQYF.

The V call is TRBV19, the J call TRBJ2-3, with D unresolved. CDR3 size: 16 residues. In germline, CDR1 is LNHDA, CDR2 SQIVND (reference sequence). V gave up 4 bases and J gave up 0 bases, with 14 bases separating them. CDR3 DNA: TGTGCCAGTAGTAGGATACCTAGTCTTAGCACAGATACGCAGTATTTT. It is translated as CASSRIPSLSTDTQYF. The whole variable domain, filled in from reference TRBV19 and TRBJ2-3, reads DGGITQSPKYLFRKEGQNVTLSCEQNLNHDAMYWYRQDPGQGLRLIYYSQIVNDFQKGDIAEGYSVSREKKESFPLTVTSAQKNPTAFYLCASSRIPSLSTDTQYFGPGTRLTVL.

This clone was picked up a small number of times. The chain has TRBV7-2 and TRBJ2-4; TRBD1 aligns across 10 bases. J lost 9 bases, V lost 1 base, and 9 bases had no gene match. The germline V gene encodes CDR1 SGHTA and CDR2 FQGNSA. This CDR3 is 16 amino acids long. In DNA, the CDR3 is TGTGCCAGCAGCTTAGGCCAAATGGGGACAGGGGCCATTCAGTACTTC. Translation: CASSLGQMGTGAIQYF.

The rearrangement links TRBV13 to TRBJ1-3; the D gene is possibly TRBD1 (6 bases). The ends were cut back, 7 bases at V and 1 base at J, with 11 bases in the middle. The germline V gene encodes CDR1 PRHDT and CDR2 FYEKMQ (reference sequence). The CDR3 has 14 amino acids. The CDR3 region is CASTRQVSGNTIYF. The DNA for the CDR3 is TGTGCCAGCACCCGACAGGTTTCTGGAAACACCATATATTTT.

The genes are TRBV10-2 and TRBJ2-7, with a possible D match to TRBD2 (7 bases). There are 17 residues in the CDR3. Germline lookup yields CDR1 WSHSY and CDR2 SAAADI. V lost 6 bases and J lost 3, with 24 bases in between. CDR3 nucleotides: TGCGCCAGCAGCGAAGGGGGAGGGCCCTCAAAGGGCTACGAGCAGTACTTC. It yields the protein CASSEGGGPSKGYEQYF.

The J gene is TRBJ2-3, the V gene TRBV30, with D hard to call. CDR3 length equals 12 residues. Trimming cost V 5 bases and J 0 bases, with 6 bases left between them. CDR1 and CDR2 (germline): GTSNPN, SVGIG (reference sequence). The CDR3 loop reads CAWGSSTDTQYF. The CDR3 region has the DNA TGTGCCTGGGGCTCAAGCACAGATACGCAGTATTTT.

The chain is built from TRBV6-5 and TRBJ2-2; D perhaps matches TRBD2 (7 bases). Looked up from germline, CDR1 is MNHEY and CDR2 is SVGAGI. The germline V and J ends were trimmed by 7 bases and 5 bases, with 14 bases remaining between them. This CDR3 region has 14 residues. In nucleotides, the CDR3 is TGTGCCAGCAACGGGGGGCGGGAGACCGGGGAGCTGTTTTTT. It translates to CASNGGRETGELFF.

The DNA for the CDR3 is TGTGCCAGCAGCTTAGAGACAGGGTCGTCGAGCTCCTACGAGCAGTACTTC. As protein: CASSLETGSSSSYEQYF. The rearrangement uses TRBV7-2 and TRBJ2-7, with TRBD1 matching 7 bases. J gave up 0 bases and V 1 base, and 9 bases lay outside the gene matches. CDR3 length equals 17 residues. Germline V gives CDR1 SGHTA, CDR2 FQGNSA.

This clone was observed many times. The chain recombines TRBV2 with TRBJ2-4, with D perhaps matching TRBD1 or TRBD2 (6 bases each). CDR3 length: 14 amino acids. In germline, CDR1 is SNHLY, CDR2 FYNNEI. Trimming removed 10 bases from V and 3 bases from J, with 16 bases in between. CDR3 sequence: CAISRGVGKNIQYF. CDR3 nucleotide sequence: TGTGCCATCTCGAGGGGGGTGGGCAAAAACATTCAGTACTTC.

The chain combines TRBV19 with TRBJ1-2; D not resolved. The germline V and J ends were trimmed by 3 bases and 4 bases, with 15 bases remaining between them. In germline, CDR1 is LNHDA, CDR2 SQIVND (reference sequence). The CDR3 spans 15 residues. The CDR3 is CASSIQLTATYGYTF. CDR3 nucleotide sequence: TGTGCCAGTAGTATCCAGTTAACGGCTACCTATGGCTACACCTTC.

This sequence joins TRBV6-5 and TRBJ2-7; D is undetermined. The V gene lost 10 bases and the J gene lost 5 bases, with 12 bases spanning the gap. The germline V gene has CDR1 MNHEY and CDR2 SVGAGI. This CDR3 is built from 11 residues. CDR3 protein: CATKRAHEQYF. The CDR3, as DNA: TGTGCCACCAAAAGGGCCCACGAGCAGTACTTC.